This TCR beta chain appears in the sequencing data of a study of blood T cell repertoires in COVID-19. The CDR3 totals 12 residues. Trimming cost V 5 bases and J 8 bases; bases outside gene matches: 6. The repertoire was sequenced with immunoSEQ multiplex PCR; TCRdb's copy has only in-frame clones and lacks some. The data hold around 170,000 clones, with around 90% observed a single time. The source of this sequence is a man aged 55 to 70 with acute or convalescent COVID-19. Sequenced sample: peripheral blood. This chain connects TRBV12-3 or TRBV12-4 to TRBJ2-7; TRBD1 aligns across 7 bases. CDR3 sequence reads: CASSKDRLQQYF. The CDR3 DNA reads TGTGCCAGCAGTAAGGACAGGCTACAGCAGTACTTC.